The 13 T cell receptor beta chains listed next were all sequenced from one sample in a study of shared clonotypes between healthy human individuals. Clones were sequenced by immunoSEQ multiplex PCR, and TCRdb holds only the in-frame ones, with some missing. Among 2 million to 2.5 million clones listed, around 93% were seen once. Naive CD8 cells lacked CD45RO and underwent positive selection for CCR7, leaving out terminally differentiated effector memory CD45RA+ cells. Sequencing was performed on naive CD8+ T cells from PBMCs. These receptors were collected from a man aged 18 to 35 in good health. Some clones in this sample may be carry-over from other donors' samples.

The V gene is TRBV27, the J gene TRBJ2-3, with 8 bases aligning to TRBD2. Unmatched junction bases numbered 12, after V lost 7 bases and J lost 6 bases. Germline V lookup: CDR1 MNHEY, CDR2 SMNVEV (reference sequence). This CDR3 comprises 15 residues. The CDR3 spells CASTRKAGASDTQYF. DNA of the CDR3: TGTGCCAGCACCAGGAAAGCGGGAGCATCTGATACGCAGTATTTT.

The chain carries TRBV6-5 and TRBJ2-5; TRBD2 matches 10 bases. The end of the DNA aligns better with TRBJ2-7, so the J call may be wrong. Germline values: CDR1 MNHEY, CDR2 SVGAGI. CDR3 length equals 14 residues. In DNA, the CDR3 is TGTGCAGTAGGACTAGCGGTCGGATCCTACGAGCAGTACTTC. It specifies CAVGLAVGSYEQYF.

The chain combines TRBV15 with TRBJ1-2; the D gene is possibly TRBD1 (6 bases). Trimming took 5 bases from V and 2 from J, leaving 27 bases between them. The CDR3 length is 19 residues. Per germline, CDR1 LNHNV and CDR2 YYDKDF (reference sequence). The CDR3 DNA reads TGTGCCACCAGCGGTCCAAAAACAGGGAGTAAGGTTGCGAACTATGGCTACACCTTC. Amino acids: CATSGPKTGSKVANYGYTF.

V and J are TRBV6-6 and TRBJ1-5, with no clear D. Germline loops: CDR1 MNHNY, CDR2 SVGAGI (reference sequence). Trimming took off 5 bases at V and 0 bases at J, with 8 bases between the two ends. This CDR3 contains 14 residues. CDR3 residues: CASSREGSNQPQHF. For the CDR3, the DNA is TGTGCCAGCAGTCGAGAGGGTAGCAATCAGCCCCAGCATTTT.

The V gene is TRBV21-1, the J gene TRBJ2-7; TRBD2 is the table's D call and was not checked against the DNA. TRBV21-1 is labeled a pseudogene. There are 14 residues in the CDR3. DNA of the CDR3: TGTGCCAGCACCAACGGGAGAAAGGCCTACGAGCAGTACTTC. Residues: CASTNGRKAYEQYF.

In DNA form, the CDR3 reads TGCGCCAGCAGCCCCGGTGGAGGTCCTCAAGAGACCCAGTACTTC. It yields the protein CASSPGGGPQETQYF. The gene calls are TRBV5-1 and TRBJ2-5; D perhaps matches TRBD2 (5 bases). Between the trimmed V and J ends, which lost 4 bases and 2 bases, there was a span of 15 bases. Germline CDR1 and CDR2: SGHRS and YFSETQ. The CDR3 spans 15 residues.

The V gene is TRBV7-6, the J gene TRBJ2-3; 7 bases are a match to TRBD1. V lost 5 bases and J lost 4; bases outside the gene matches: 9. There are 15 residues in the CDR3. Germline V gene lookup returns CDR1 SGHVS and CDR2 FNYEAQ. For the CDR3, the DNA is TGTGCCAGCAGCCGTCCACAGGGGTTTGCAGATACGCAGTATTTT. Translation gives CASSRPQGFADTQYF. Combining the CDR3 with reference TRBV7-6 and TRBJ2-3 gives the whole variable domain GAGVSQSPRYKVTKRGQDVALRCDPISGHVSLYWYRQALGQGPEFLTYFNYEAQQDKSGLPNDRFSAERPEGSISTLTIQRTEQRDSAMYRCASSRPQGFADTQYFGPGTRLTVL.

This clone was counted a few times. The same CDR3 can be traced to other DNA sequences in this sample. V and J are TRBV27 and TRBJ2-7; 11 bases align to TRBD2. With 1 base clipped from V and 4 bases from J, the junction kept 3 bases outside the gene matches. The CDR3 extends over 15 amino acids. CDR1 and CDR2 from the germline V gene are MNHEY and SMNVEV (reference sequence). CDR3 sequence: CASSLYLAGGYEQYF. CDR3 nucleotide sequence: TGTGCCAGCAGTTTATACCTAGCGGGAGGATACGAGCAGTACTTC.

The chain carries TRBV7-3 and TRBJ2-7; D gene uncertain. Trimming stripped 0 bases from V and 0 bases from J, with 9 bases between. The germline gives CDR1 SGHTA, CDR2 FQGTGA. CDR3 length equals 15 residues. CDR3 sequence reads: CASSLTLGSSYEQYF. The CDR3 DNA follows: TGTGCCAGCAGCTTAACGTTGGGCAGCTCCTACGAGCAGTACTTC.

The chain joins TRBV29-1 to TRBJ2-2; a weak D match, TRBD2 (5 bases). The germline V gene encodes CDR1 SQVTM and CDR2 ANQGSEA. The CDR3 is made up of 16 amino acids. Trimming pared 4 bases from V and 0 bases from J, leaving 15 bases between. The CDR3 nucleotides are TGCAGCGTTGTCCCCCGGCGGGCTCCGAACACCGGGGAGCTGTTTTTT. This encodes CSVVPRRAPNTGELFF.

The chain uses TRBV7-9 and TRBJ2-7; 7 bases match TRBD1. The germline V gene has CDR1 SEHNR and CDR2 FQNEAQ (reference sequence). After removal of 1 base from V and 4 bases from J, the junction contained 7 bases not matched to a gene. The CDR3 runs 15 residues. The CDR3: CASSLGEGAVYEQYF. In DNA, the CDR3 is TGTGCCAGCAGCTTAGGTGAGGGGGCGGTTTACGAGCAGTACTTC.

V is TRBV27 and J is TRBJ2-5; TRBD2 matches 10 bases. The germline V gene encodes CDR1 MNHEY and CDR2 SMNVEV (reference sequence). With 5 bases clipped from V and 3 bases from J, the junction kept 12 bases outside the gene matches. CDR3 length: 17 amino acids. This CDR3 reads CASSLLTGTSAKETQYF. In DNA form, the CDR3 reads TGTGCCAGCAGTCTGCTAACCGGGACTAGCGCTAAAGAGACCCAGTACTTC.

This sequence joins TRBV19 and TRBJ1-5; a weak D match, TRBD1 (5 bases). CDR1 and CDR2 (germline): LNHDA, SQIVND (reference sequence). V lost 7 bases to trimming and J lost 11 bases, with 24 bases between them. CDR3 length: 15 residues. In nucleotides, the CDR3 is TGTGCCAGTACTGACACTGGGGACGGAAGGTTAGCCCAGCATTTT. The encoded protein is CASTDTGDGRLAQHF.